This entry lists 18 T cell receptor beta chains sequenced from one sample in a study of T cell responses to AZD1222 COVID-19 vaccine. Libraries were prepared by immunoSEQ multiplex PCR; TCRdb keeps only in-frame clonotypes and omits some of them. The data hold around 130,000 clones, with about 89% observed a single time. The material was peripheral blood, obtained 28 days after the second AZD1222 dose. The source is an adult who received the AZD1222 COVID-19 vaccine.

CDR3 DNA sequence: TGTGCCAGCGTTCGGCGGAGCACTGAAGCTTTCTTT. Residues: CASVRRSTEAFF. The gene calls are TRBV2 and TRBJ1-1; unclear D gene. Germline lookup yields CDR1 SNHLY and CDR2 FYNNEI. The CDR3 runs 12 residues. Trimming cost V 8 bases and J 4 bases, with 11 bases left between them.

J is TRBJ1-2 and V is TRBV27; possibly TRBD1 for D (6 bases). With 3 bases removed from V and 6 bases from J, the gap between germline ends came to 11 bases. The V gene's germline CDR1 is MNHEY and CDR2 SMNVEV (reference sequence). This CDR3 is 13 amino acids long. The CDR3 sequence is CASSLAGADGYTF. The CDR3 DNA reads as TGTGCCAGCAGTTTGGCAGGGGCTGATGGCTACACCTTC.

On this clone: The same CDR3 also results from other DNA sequences found in this sample. The chain recombines TRBV11-2 with TRBJ1-1, with no clear D. The CDR3 covers 13 residues. CDR1 is SGHAT, CDR2 FQNNGV, per germline. V shed 1 base and J shed 3 bases, with 6 bases lying between them. CDR3 sequence reads: CASSLAGYTEAFF. The CDR3, as DNA: TGTGCCAGCAGCTTAGCCGGCTACACTGAAGCTTTCTTT. Based on the CDR3 plus reference TRBV11-2 and TRBJ1-1, the full variable domain is EAGVAQSPRYKIIEKRQSVAFWCNPISGHATLYWYQQILGQGPKLLIQFQNNGVVDDSQLPKDRFSAERLKGVDSTLKIQPAKLEDSAVYLCASSLAGYTEAFFGQGTRLTVV.

The chain links TRBV7-3 to TRBJ1-1; 7 bases fit TRBD1. V lost 5 bases to trimming and J lost 4 bases; unmatched junction nucleotides: 10. Germline V gene data show CDR1 as SGHTA and CDR2 as FQGTGA. CDR3 length: 15 amino acids. The CDR3 here is CASSTRGGGITEAFF. CDR3 DNA: TGTGCCAGCAGCACCCGTGGAGGGGGCATCACTGAAGCTTTCTTT.

The chain recombines TRBV12-3 or TRBV12-4 with TRBJ1-5, with no clear D. The CDR3 loop spans 12 amino acids. Trimming cost V 5 bases and J 11 bases, with 13 bases left between them. The CDR3 DNA follows: TGTGCCAGCAGTCCAAGGGTGGAAGCCCAGCATTTT. Translation gives CASSPRVEAQHF.

The J gene is TRBJ1-2, the V gene TRBV10-3; a possible D gene is TRBD1 (5 bases). Germline CDR1 ENHRY, CDR2 SYGVKD. This CDR3 has 12 amino acids. With 1 base removed from V and 7 bases from J, the gap between germline ends came to 7 bases. The CDR3 DNA is TGTGCCATCAGTGAGTTTCAGGGTGGCTACACCTTC. Its protein is CAISEFQGGYTF.

This clone was seen a single time. The V call is TRBV11-2, the J call TRBJ2-5; the match to TRBD1 covers 7 bases. CDR1 SGHAT and CDR2 FQNNGV come from the germline V gene. The CDR3 consists of 16 residues. V dropped 5 bases and J dropped 1; count of bases not matched to a gene: 10. CDR3 coding DNA: TGTGCCAGCAGCCCCGGGACAGCCCCCACCCAAGAGACCCAGTACTTC. Translation gives CASSPGTAPTQETQYF.

The V gene is TRBV27, the J gene TRBJ1-6; 10 nucleotides align to TRBD1. The CDR3 totals 17 residues. In germline, CDR1 is MNHEY, CDR2 SMNVEV (reference sequence). The junction had 6 bases not matched to a gene; V was cut back by 6 bases and J by 1 base. The CDR3 DNA follows: TGTGCCAGCAGGGGACAGGGGAGCGGGTCCTATAATTCACCCCTCCACTTT. Its protein product is CASRGQGSGSYNSPLHF.

The CDR3, as DNA: TGTGCCACCAGCAAAGCGAACACCGGGGAGCTGTTTTTT. Translation: CATSKANTGELFF. V gene TRBV15 combines with J gene TRBJ2-2; D remains unclear. V was shortened by 4 bases and J by 0 bases, with 3 bases between the two germline ends. CDR3 size: 13 residues. Germline CDR1 is LNHNV and CDR2 is YYDKDF (reference sequence).

V gene TRBV27 combines with J gene TRBJ1-6, with TRBD1 matching over 8 bases. The CDR3 is 14 residues long. Germline trimming cut 5 bases from V and 10 bases from J; bases unmatched to any gene: 7. Germline V lookup: CDR1 MNHEY, CDR2 SMNVEV (reference sequence). The CDR3 region is CASSPDRGESPLHF. In DNA, the CDR3 is TGTGCCAGCAGTCCTGACAGGGGTGAGTCACCCCTCCACTTT.

This clone showed up just once. The rearrangement uses TRBV29-1 and TRBJ2-1; D may be TRBD2 (6 bases). V was shortened by 4 bases and J by 6 bases, with 10 bases between the two germline ends. The germline V gene encodes CDR1 SQVTM and CDR2 ANQGSEA. This CDR3 has 12 residues. As DNA, the CDR3 is TGCAGCGTTGGGACTACCTTCAATGAGCAGTTCTTC. Translated: CSVGTTFNEQFF.

The table lists this clone with a count of one. The chain couples TRBV2 to TRBJ2-3, with D possibly matching TRBD2 (5 bases). CDR3 length: 12 residues. Germline V gene sequence: CDR1 SNHLY, CDR2 FYNNEI. V lost 7 bases to trimming and J lost 2 bases, with 7 bases between them. CDR3 in DNA: TGTGCCAGCATACGGGACACAGATACGCAGTATTTT. Amino acid sequence: CASIRDTDTQYF. Full variable domain (outside the CDR3, taken from reference TRBV2 and TRBJ2-3): EPEVTQTPSHQVTQMGQEVILRCVPISNHLYFYWYRQILGQKVEFLVSFYNNEISEKSEIFDDQFSVERPDGSNFTLKIRSTKLEDSAMYFCASIRDTDTQYFGPGTRLTVL.

This clone was found a few times. The chain has TRBV30 and TRBJ2-1; D is unclear. CDR1 GTSNPN and CDR2 SVGIG come from the germline V gene (reference sequence). The CDR3 totals 16 residues. V lost 0 bases to trimming and J lost 0 bases, with 12 bases between them. CDR3 loop: CAWSVSHFSSYNEQFF. The CDR3 nucleotides are TGTGCCTGGAGTGTCTCACACTTCAGCTCCTACAATGAGCAGTTCTTC.

This clone was recorded only once. The V gene is TRBV5-1, the J gene TRBJ1-4, with D hard to call. V dropped 4 bases and J dropped 8 bases, with 12 bases sitting between them. CDR1 and CDR2 from the germline V gene are SGHRS and YFSETQ. This CDR3 has 13 residues. CDR3 region: CASSRNLGEKLFF. As DNA, the CDR3 is TGCGCCAGCAGCCGAAACTTAGGGGAAAAACTGTTTTTT.

The chain is built from TRBV5-6 and TRBJ2-6, with unresolved D. Germline-derived CDR1 and CDR2 are SGHDT and YYEEEE. Trimming took off 0 bases at V and 0 bases at J, with 13 bases between the two ends. This CDR3 region has 18 residues. The DNA for the CDR3 is TGTGCCAGCAGCTTGGTTGTCCCGCACCTCTCTGGGGCCAACGTCCTGACTTTC. This translates into CASSLVVPHLSGANVLTF.

The CDR3 sequence: CASSIRLAGIGEQFF. DNA of the CDR3: TGTGCCAGTAGTATAAGACTAGCGGGAATCGGTGAGCAGTTCTTC. The chain has TRBV19 and TRBJ2-1, with 11 bases that match TRBD2. Looked up from germline, CDR1 is LNHDA and CDR2 is SQIVND (reference sequence). The CDR3 covers 15 residues. J gave up 9 bases and V 2 bases, and 6 bases lay outside the gene matches.

The rearrangement joins TRBV7-3 to TRBJ1-6; D ambiguous. Trimming shortened V by 3 bases and J by 0 bases, and 12 bases separated the two germline ends. Germline V gene data show CDR1 as SGHTA and CDR2 as FQGTGA. This CDR3 contains 17 residues. In nucleotides, the CDR3 is TGTGCCAGCAGCTTTAAAAAGGAATCCTCCTATAATTCACCCCTCCACTTT. Protein sequence: CASSFKKESSYNSPLHF.

V usage is TRBV19 and J usage is TRBJ2-3, with D hard to call. The ends were cut back, 3 bases at V and 0 bases at J, with 10 bases in the middle. Per germline, CDR1 LNHDA and CDR2 SQIVND (reference sequence). There are 15 residues in the CDR3. The DNA of the CDR3 is TGTGCCAGTAGTATCCCAGGCGTTAGCACAGATACGCAGTATTTT. It encodes CASSIPGVSTDTQYF.